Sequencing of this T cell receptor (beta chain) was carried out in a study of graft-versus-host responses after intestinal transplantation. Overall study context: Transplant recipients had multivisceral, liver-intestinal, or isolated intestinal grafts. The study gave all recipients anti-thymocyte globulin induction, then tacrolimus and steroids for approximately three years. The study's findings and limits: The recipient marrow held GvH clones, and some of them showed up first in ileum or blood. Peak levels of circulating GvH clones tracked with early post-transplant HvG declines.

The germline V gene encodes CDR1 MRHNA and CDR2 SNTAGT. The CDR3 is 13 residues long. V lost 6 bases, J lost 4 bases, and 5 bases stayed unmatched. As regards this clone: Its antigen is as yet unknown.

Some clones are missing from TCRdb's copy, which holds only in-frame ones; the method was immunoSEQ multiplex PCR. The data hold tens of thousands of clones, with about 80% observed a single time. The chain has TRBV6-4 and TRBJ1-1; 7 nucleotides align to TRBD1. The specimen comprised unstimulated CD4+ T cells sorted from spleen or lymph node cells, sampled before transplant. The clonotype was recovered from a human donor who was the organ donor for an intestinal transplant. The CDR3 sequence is CASRETGSTEAFF. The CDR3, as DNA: TGTGCCAGCAGGGAGACAGGGAGCACTGAAGCTTTCTTT.